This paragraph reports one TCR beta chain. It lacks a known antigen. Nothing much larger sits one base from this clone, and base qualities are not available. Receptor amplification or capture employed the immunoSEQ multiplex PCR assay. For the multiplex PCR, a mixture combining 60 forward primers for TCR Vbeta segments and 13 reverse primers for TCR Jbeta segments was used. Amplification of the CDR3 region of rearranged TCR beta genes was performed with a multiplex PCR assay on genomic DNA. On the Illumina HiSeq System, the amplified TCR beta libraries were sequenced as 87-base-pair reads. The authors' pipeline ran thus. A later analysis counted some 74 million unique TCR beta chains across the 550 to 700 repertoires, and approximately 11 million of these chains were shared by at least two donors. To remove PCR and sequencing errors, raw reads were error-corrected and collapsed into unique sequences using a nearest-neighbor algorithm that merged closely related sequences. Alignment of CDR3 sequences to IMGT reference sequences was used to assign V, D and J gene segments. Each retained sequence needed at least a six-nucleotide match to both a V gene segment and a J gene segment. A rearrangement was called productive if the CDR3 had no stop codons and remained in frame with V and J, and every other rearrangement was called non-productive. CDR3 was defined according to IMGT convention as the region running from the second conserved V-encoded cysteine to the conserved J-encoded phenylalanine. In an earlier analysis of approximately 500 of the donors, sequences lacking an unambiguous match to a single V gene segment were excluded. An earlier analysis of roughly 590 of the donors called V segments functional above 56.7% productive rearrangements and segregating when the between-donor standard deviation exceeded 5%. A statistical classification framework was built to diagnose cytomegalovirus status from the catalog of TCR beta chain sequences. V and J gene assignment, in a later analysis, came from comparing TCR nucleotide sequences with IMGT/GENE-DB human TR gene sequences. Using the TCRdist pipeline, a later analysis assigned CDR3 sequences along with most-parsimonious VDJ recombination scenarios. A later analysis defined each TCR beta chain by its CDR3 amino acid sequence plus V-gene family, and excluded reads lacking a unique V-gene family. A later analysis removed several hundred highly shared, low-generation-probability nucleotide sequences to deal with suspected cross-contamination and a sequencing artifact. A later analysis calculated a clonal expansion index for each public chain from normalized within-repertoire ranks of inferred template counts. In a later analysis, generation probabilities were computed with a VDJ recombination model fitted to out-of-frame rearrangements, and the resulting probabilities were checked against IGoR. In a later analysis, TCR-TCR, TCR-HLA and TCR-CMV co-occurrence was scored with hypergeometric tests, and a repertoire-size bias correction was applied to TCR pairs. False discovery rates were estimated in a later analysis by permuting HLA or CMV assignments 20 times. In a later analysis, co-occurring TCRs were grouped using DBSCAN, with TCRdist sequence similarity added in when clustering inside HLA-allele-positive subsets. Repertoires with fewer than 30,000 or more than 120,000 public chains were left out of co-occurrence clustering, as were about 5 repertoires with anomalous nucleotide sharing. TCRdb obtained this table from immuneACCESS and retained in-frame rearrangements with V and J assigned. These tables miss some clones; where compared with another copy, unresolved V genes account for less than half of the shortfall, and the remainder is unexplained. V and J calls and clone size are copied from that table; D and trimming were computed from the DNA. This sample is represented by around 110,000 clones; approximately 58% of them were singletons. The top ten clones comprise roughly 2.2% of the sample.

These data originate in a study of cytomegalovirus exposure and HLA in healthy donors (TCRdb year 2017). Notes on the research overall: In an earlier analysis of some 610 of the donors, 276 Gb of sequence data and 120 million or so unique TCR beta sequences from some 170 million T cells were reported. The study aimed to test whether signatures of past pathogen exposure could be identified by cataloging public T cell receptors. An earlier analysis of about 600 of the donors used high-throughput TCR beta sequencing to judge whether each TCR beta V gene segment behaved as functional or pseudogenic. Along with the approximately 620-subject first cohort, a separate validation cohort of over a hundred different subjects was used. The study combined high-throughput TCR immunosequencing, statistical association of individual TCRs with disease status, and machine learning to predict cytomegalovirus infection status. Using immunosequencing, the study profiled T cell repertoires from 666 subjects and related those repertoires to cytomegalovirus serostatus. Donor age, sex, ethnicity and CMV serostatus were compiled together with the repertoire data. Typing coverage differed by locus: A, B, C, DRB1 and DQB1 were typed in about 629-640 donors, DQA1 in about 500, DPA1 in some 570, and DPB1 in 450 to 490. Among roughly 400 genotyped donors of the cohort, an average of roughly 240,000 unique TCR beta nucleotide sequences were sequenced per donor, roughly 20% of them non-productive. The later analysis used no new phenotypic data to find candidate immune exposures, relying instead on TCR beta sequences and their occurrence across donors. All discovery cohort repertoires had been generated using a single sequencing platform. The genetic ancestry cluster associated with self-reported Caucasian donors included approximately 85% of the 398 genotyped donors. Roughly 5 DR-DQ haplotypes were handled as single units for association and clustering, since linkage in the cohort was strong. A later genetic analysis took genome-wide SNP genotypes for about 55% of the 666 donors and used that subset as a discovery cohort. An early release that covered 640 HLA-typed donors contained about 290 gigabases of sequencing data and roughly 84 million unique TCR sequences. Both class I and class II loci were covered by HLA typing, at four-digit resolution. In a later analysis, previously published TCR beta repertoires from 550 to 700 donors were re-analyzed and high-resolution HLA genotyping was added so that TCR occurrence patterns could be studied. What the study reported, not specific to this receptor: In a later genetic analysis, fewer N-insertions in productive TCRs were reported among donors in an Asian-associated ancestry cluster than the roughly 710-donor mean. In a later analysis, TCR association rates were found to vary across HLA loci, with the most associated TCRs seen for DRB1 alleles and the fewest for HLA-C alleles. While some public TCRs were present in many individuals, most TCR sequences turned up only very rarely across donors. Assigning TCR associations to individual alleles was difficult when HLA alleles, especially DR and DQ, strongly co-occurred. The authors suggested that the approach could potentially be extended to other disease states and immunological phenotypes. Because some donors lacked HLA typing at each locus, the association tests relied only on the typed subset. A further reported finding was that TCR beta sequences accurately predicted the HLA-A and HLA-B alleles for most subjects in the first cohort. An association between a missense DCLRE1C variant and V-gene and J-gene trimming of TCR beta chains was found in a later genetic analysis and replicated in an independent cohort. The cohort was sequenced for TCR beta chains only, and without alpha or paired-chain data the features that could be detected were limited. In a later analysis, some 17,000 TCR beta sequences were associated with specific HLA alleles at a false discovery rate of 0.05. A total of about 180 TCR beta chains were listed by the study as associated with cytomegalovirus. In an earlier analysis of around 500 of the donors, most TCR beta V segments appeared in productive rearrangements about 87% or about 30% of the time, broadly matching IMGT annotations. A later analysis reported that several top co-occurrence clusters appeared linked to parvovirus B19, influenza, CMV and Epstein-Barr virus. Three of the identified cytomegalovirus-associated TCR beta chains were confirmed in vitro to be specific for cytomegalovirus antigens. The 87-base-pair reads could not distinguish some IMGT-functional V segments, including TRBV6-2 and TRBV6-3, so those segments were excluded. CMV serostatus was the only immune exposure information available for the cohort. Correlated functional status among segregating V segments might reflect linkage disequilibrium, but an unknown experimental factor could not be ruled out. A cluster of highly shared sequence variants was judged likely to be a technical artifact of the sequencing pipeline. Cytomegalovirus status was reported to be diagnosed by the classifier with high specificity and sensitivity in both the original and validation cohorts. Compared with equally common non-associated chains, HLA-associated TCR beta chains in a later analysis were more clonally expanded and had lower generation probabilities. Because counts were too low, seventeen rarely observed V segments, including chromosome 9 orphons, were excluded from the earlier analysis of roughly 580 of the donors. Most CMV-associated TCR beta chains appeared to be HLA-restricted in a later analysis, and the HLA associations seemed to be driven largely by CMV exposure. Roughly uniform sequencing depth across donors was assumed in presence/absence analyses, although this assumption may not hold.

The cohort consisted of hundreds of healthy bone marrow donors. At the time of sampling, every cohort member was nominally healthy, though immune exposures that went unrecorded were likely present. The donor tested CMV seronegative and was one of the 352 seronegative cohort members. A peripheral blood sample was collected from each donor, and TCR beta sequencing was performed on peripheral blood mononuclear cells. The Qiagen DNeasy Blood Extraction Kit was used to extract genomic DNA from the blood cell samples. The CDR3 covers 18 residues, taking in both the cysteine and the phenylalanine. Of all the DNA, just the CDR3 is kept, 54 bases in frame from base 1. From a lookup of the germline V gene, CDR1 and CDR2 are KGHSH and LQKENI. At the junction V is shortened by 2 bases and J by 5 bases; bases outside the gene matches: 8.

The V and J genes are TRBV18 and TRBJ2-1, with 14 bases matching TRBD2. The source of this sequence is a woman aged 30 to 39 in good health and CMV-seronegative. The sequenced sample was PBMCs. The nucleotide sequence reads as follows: TGTGCCAGCTCACCAAACGCCGGGACTAGCGGGAGCAACAATGAGCAGTTCTTC. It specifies CASSPNAGTSGSNNEQFF.